Sequencing of this TCR beta chain was carried out in a study of shared clonotypes between healthy human individuals. General study results and limits: Clonotypes that were shared across a handful of donors made up roughly 5.2% of naive CD4 clonotypes.

CD45RO-negative cells were positively selected for CCR7, leaving out terminally differentiated effector memory CD45RA+ cells. HIV-negative, healthy adults without recent acute infections or vaccinations were the donors. As regards this clone: Its antigen is not known.

There are 15 residues in the CDR3. Germline V lookup: CDR1 SGHTA, CDR2 FQGNSA. Trimming stripped 5 bases from V and 3 bases from J, with 16 bases between. Repertoires were generated with immunoSEQ multiplex PCR, while TCRdb's copy carries only in-frame clones and drops some. The repertoire holds some 2.1 million clones, with just under 95% as singletons. Sequences were obtained from naive CD8+ T cells from PBMCs. The chain couples TRBV7-2 to TRBJ2-5; D is possibly TRBD1 (7 bases). The clonotype comes from a man between 18 and 35 years old in good health. Some clones in this sample may be carry-over from other donors' samples. The CDR3 loop reads CASSQGVAVKETQYF. CDR3 nucleotide sequence: TGTGCCAGCAGCCAGGGGGTAGCGGTTAAAGAGACCCAGTACTTC.